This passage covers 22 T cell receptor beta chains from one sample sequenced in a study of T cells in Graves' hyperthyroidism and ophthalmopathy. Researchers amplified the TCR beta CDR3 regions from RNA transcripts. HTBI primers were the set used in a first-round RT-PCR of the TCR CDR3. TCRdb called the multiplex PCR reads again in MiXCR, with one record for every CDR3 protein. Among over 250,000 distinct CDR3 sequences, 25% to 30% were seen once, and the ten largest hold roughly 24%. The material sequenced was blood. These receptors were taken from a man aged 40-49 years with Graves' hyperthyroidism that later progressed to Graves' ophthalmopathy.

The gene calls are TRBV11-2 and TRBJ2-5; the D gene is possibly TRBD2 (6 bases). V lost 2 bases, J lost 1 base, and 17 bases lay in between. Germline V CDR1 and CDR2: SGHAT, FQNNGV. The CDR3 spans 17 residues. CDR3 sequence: CASSLYAGRGGQETQYF. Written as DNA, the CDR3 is TGTGCCAGCAGCTTATACGCGGGGCGGGGCGGCCAAGAGACCCAGTACTTC.

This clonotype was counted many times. The CDR3, as DNA: TGTGCCAGCTACGGGACAGACAAAAACATTCAGTACTTC. It translates to CASYGTDKNIQYF. This rearrangement joins TRBV28 to TRBJ2-4; 7 positions match TRBD1. Germline V lookup: CDR1 MDHEN, CDR2 SYDVKM. The V and J ends lost 8 bases and 3 bases, in that order; junction bases with no gene match: 4. The CDR3 contains 13 residues. Looking up the rest from reference TRBV28 and TRBJ2-4 gives the full variable domain: DVKVTQSSRYLVKRTGEKVFLECVQDMDHENMFWYRQDPGLGLRLIYFSYDVKMKEKGDIPEGYSVSREKKERFSLILESASTNQTSMYLCASYGTDKNIQYFGAGTRLSVL.

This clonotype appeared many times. The CDR3 region has the DNA TGTGCCACCAGCGCTCGACTCGGGGAGCTGTTTTTT. The encoded protein is CATSARLGELFF. The chain joins TRBV15 to TRBJ2-2; D is uncertain. This CDR3 region has 12 residues. The ends were cut back, 5 bases at V and 7 bases at J, with 8 bases in the middle. Germline CDR1 reads LNHNV; CDR2 reads YYDKDF (reference sequence). The full variable domain, its missing parts supplied by reference TRBV15 and TRBJ2-2, is DAMVIQNPRYQVTQFGKPVTLSCSQTLNHNVMYWYQQKSSQAPKLLFHYYDKDFNNEADTPDNFQSRRPNTSFCFLDIRSPGLGDTAMYLCATSARLGELFFGEGSRLTVL.

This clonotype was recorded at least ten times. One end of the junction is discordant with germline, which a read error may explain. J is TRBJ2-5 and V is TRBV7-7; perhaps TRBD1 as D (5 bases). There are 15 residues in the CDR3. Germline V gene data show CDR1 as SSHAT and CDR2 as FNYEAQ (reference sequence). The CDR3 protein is CASSFQGGALETQYF. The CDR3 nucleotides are TGTGCTAGCAGCTTCCAGGGTGGGGCTTTAGAGACCCAGTACTTC.

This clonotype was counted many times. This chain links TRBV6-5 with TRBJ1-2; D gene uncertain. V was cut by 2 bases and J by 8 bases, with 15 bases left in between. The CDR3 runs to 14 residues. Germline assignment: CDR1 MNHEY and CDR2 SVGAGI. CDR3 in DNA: TGTGCCAGCAGTTACCCCGGACGGATAGGAGGCTACACCTTC. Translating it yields CASSYPGRIGGYTF.

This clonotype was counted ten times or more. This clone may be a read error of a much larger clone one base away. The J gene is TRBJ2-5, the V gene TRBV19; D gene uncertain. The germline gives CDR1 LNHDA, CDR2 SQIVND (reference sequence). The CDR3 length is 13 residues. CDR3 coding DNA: TGTGCCAGTAGACCGGGTAGCCAAGGGACCCAGTACTTC. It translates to CASRPGSQGTQYF.

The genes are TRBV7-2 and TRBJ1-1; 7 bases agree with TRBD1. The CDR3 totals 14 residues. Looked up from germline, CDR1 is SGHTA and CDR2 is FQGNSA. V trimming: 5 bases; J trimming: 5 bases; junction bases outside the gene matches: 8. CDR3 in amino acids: CASSNTGVWTEAFF. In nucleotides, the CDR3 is TGTGCCAGCAGCAACACAGGGGTTTGGACTGAAGCTTTCTTT.

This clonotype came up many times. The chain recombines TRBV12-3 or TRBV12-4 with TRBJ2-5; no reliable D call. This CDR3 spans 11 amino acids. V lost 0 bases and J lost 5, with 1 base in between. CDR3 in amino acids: CASSLAETQYF. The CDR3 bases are TGTGCCAGCAGTTTAGCGGAGACCCAGTACTTC.

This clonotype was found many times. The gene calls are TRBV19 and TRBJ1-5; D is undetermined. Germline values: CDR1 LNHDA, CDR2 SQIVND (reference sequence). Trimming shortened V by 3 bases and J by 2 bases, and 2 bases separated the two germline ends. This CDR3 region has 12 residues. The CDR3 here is CASSIGNQPQHF. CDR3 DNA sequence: TGTGCCAGTAGTATCGGCAATCAGCCCCAGCATTTT.

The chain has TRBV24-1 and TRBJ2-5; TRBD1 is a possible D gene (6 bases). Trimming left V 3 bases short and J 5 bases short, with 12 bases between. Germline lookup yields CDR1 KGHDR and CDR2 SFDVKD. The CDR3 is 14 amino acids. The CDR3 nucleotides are TGTGCCACCAGTGATAGGGGGACCGGGGAGACCCAGTACTTC. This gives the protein CATSDRGTGETQYF.

As DNA, the CDR3 is TGTGCCAGCAGCTTTTCTAAGGGGAGCACTGAAGCTTTCTTT. It codes for CASSFSKGSTEAFF. The chain combines TRBV7-9 with TRBJ1-1; possible D gene TRBD1, 5 bases. The V gene's germline CDR1 is SEHNR and CDR2 FQNEAQ (reference sequence). This CDR3 is built from 14 residues. V was pared by 3 bases and J by 4 bases, with 12 bases between. The full variable domain, its missing parts supplied by reference TRBV7-9 and TRBJ1-1, is DTGVSQNPRHKITKRGQNVTFRCDPISEHNRLYWYRQTLGQGPEFLTYFQNEAQLEKSRLLSDRFSAERPKGSFSTLEIQRTEQGDSAMYLCASSFSKGSTEAFFGQGTRLTVV.

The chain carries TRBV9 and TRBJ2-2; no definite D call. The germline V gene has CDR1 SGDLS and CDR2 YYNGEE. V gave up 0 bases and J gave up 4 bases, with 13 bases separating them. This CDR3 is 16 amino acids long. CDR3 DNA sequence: TGTGCCAGCAGCGTAGTGGGTAGTGTGGGCACCGGGGAGCTGTTTTTT. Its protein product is CASSVVGSVGTGELFF.

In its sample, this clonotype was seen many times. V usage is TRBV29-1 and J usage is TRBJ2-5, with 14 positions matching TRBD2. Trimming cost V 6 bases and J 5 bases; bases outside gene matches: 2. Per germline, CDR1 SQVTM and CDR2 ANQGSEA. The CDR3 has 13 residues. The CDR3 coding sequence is TGCAGCGTGGGACTAGCGGGAGATGAGACCCAGTACTTC. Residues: CSVGLAGDETQYF. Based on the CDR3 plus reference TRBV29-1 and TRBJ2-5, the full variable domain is SAVISQKPSRDICQRGTSLTIQCQVDSQVTMMFWYRQQPGQSLTLIATANQGSEATYESGFVIDKFPISRPNLTFSTLTVSNMSPEDSSIYLCSVGLAGDETQYFGPGTRLLVL.

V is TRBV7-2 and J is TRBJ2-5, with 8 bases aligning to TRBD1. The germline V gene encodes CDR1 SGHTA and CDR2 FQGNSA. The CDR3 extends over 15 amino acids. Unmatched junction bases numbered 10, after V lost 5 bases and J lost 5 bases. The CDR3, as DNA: TGTGCCAGCAGCCTTCACCCAGGGGGCCGGGAGACCCAGTACTTC. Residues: CASSLHPGGRETQYF.

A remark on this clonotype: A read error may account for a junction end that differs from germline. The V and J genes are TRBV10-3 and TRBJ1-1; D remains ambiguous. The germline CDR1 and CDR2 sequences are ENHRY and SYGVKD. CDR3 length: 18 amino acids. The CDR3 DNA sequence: TGTGCCATCAGTGAGATCGCGCAGGATTACTCGATGAACACTGAAGCTTCCTTT. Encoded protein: CAISEIAQDYSMNTEASF.

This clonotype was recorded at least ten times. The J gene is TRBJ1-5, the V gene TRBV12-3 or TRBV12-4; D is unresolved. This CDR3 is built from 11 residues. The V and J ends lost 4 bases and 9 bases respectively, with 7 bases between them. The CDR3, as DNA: TGTGCCAGCAGTTCCCTCGGGCCCCAGCATTTT. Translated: CASSSLGPQHF.

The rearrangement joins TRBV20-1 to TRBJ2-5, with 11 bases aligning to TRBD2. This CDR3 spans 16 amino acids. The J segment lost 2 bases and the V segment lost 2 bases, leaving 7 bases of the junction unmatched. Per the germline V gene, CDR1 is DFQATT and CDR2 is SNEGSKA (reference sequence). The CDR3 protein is CSARLAGGLLQETQYF. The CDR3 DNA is TGCAGTGCTAGACTAGCGGGAGGATTGCTACAAGAGACCCAGTACTTC.

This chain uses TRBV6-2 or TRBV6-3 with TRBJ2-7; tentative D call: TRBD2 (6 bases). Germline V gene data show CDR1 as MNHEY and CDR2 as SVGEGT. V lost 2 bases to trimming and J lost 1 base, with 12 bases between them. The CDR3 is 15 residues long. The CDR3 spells CASSYLGLLSYEQYF. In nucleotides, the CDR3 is TGTGCCAGCAGTTACCTTGGACTACTTTCCTACGAGCAGTACTTC.

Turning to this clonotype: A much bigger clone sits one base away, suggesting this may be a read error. CDR3 nucleotide sequence: TGTGCCATCAGTGAGCCTAGCGGGAGGGGGTCCCCAGATACGCGGTATTTT. Its translation is CAISEPSGRGSPDTRYF. The chain is built from TRBV10-3 and TRBJ2-3, with 12 bases aligning to TRBD2. CDR1 is ENHRY and CDR2 is SYGVKD in the germline V gene. The CDR3 runs 17 residues.

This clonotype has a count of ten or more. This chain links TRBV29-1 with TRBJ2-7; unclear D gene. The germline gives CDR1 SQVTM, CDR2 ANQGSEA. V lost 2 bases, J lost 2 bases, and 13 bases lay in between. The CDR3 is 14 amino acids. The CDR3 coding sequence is TGCAGCGTTGAATTAGGAGACCTCACCTACGAGCAGTACTTC. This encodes CSVELGDLTYEQYF.

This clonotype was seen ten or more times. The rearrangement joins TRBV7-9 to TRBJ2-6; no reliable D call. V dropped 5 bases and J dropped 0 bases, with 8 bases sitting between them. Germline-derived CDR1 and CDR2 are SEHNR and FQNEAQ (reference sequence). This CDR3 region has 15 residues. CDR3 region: CASSRLASGANVLTF. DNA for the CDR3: TGTGCCAGCAGCCGACTTGCCTCTGGGGCCAACGTCCTGACTTTC.

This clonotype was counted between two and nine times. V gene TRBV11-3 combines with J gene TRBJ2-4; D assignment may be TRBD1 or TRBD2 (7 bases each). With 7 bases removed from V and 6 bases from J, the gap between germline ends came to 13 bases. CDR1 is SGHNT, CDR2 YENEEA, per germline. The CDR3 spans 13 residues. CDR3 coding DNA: TGTGCCAGCAATACAGGGGAGGGAAACATTCAGTACTTC. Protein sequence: CASNTGEGNIQYF.